The source of this TCR beta chain is a study of T cells after yellow fever vaccination. Template switching by 5'RACE produced TCR cDNA, adding a universal primer site and UMIs. MiXCR was run by TCRdb on the 5' RACE reads, yielding one entry per CDR3 protein. The data contain more than 75,000 distinct CDR3 sequences, approximately 9% of them seen just once; the ten biggest clones take up approximately 16%. This clonotype was counted at least ten times. J lost 4 bases, V lost 0 bases, and 5 bases had no gene match. This CDR3 has 15 amino acids. Germline loops: CDR1 SQVTM, CDR2 ANQGSEA. Study-level findings and limits: There was a small share of clonotypes that showed up in both the CD4 and CD8 compartments.

This clonotype was sampled from a man aged 18 to 35 who received the YFV17D yellow fever vaccine. The input for sequencing was CD8+ T cells not binding an NS4B(214-222) dextramer, sorted from PBMCs, taken more than 13 days after the first yellow fever vaccination. The chain links TRBV29-1 to TRBJ2-1; 8 bases match TRBD2. CDR3 in DNA: TGCAGCGTTGAAGATATCGGGGGGGCGTACAATGAGCAGTTCTTC. Protein product: CSVEDIGGAYNEQFF.